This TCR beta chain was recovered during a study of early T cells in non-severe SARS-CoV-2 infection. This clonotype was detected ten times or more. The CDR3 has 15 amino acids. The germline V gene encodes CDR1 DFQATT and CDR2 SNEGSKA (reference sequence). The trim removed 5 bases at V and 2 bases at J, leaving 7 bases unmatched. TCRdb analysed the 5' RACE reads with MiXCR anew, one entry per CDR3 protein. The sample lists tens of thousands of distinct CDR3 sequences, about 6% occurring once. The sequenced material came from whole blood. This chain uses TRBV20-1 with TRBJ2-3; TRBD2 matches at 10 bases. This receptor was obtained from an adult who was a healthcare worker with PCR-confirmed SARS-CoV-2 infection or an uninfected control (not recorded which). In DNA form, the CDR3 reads TGCAGTGCTGGACAAACTAGCGGGAACACAGATACGCAGTATTTT. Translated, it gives CSAGQTSGNTDTQYF.